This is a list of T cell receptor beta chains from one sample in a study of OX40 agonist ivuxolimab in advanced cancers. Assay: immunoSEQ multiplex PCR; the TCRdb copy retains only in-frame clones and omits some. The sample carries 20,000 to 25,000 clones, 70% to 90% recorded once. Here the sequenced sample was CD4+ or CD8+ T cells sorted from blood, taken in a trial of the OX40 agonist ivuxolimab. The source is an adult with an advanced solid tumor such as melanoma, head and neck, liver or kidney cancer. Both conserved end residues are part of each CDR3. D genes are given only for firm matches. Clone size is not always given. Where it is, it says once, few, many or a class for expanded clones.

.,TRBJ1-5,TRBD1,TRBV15,CATSTGTGGRQPQHF,TGTGCCACCAGCACTGGGACAGGGGGCCGACAGCCCCAGCATTTT
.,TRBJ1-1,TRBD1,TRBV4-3,CASSQEVTGTLGTEAFF,TGCGCCAGCAGCCAAGAGGTGACAGGGACCTTGGGCACTGAAGCTTTCTTT
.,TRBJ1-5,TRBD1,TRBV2,CASSLLGTGDGQPQHF,TGTGCCAGCAGCCTCCTCGGGACAGGGGATGGTCAGCCCCAGCATTTT
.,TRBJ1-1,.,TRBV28,CASSRNTEAFF,TGTGCCAGCAGCCGGAACACTGAAGCTTTCTTT
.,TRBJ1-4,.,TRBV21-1,CASSATGCCEEKLFF,TGTGCCAGCAGCGCAACAGGGTGCTGTGAGGAAAAACTGTTTTTT
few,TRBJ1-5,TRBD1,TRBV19,CASSIGTVGQPQHF,TGTGCCAGTAGTATCGGGACAGTGGGTCAGCCCCAGCATTTT
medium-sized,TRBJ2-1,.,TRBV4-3,CASSQDRGTTNEQFF,TGCGCCAGCAGCCAAGATCGCGGGACCACCAATGAGCAGTTCTTC
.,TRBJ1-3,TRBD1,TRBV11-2,CASTRTGSGNTIYF,TGTGCCAGCACCCGGACAGGGTCTGGAAACACCATATATTTT
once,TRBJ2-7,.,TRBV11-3,CASSLSQTYEQYF,TGTGCCAGCAGCTTGAGTCAGACCTACGAGCAGTACTTC
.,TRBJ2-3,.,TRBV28,CASSPDTASRGTDTQYF,TGTGCCAGCAGCCCCGATACAGCCTCCAGAGGCACAGATACGCAGTATTTT
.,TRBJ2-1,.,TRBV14,CAFLDRDLYDTYNEQFF,TGTGCCTTCCTAGACAGAGATCTTTATGATACCTACAATGAGCAGTTCTTC
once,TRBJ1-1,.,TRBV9,CASSVGGNPNTEAFF,TGTGCCAGCAGCGTAGGTGGCAATCCTAACACTGAAGCTTTCTTT
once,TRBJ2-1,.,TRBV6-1,CAGRRESYNEQFF,TGTGCCGGGAGACGGGAATCCTACAATGAGCAGTTCTTC
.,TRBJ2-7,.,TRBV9,CASSVGDLSYEQYF,TGTGCCAGCAGCGTCGGGGACCTCTCCTACGAGCAGTACTTC
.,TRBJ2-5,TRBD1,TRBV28,CASSSPDREETQYF,TGTGCCAGCAGCTCACCCGACAGGGAAGAGACCCAGTACTTC
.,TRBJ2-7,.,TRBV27,CASSYRGGAYEQYF,TGTGCCAGCAGTTACAGGGGAGGGGCCTACGAGCAGTACTTC
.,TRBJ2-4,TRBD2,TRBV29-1,CSVEGLAGGAGNIQYF,TGCAGCGTTGAAGGGCTAGCGGGAGGTGCCGGAAACATTCAGTACTTC